The subject of this entry is one TCR beta chain. Its antigen target is currently unknown. No per-base quality is available; no much larger clone lies one base away. The data belong to a study of identical twins (dated by TCRdb to about 2016). Some background on the complete study: TCR alpha and beta repertoires from monozygotic twins, unrelated adults of various ages and cord blood were deep-sequenced to test whether fetal clonotypes persist. To rule out contamination, the twin experiments were replicated at different times with different library preparation protocols.

The full study reports these points: Fewer insertions were carried by abundant cord blood beta clonotypes; a weaker similar trend was observed in young adult naive repertoires, while no such trend was observed in memory repertoires. A weaker excess of twin sharing was found in beta out-of-frame sequences because the signal-to-noise ratio was lowered by fewer shared sequences. Compared with coincidental sharing between unrelated individuals, an excess of low generation-probability sequences was observed among out-of-frame TCR alpha sequences shared between twins. Zero-insertion analyses could be partly confounded by invariant T cells such as MAIT and iNKT, although diverse VJ usage argued against such confounding for most clonotypes. Out-of-frame TCR alpha sharing in monozygotic twins was systematically underestimated by recombination models, whereas sharing between unrelated individuals was in agreement with the recombination models. Because the same donors could not be followed over many years, the conclusions relied on cross-sectional statistical analysis.

Library preparation was by 5' RACE. For sequencing, an Illumina HiSeq 2000 was employed. Template switching added a universal primer binding site, and the final cDNA carried a unique molecular identifier that allowed TCR cDNA molecules to be counted accurately. First-strand cDNA for TCR alpha and beta chains was synthesized from specific primers in the conserved constant-segment region. To control for contamination, every cDNA library was double barcoded, receiving both a SMART-Mk sample barcode and Illumina barcodes. Two successive PCR steps introduced TruSeq adapter sequences along with Illumina sample barcodes. The TCR alpha and beta cDNA libraries were sequenced on the Illumina HiSeq platform using custom primers. The study's own analysis went as follows. MiGEC was used to process raw reads and extract unique molecular identifiers, and MiXCR was used to find CDR3 positions. Recombination models were inferred per individual with the repgenHMM and IGoR tools using an EM algorithm. The analysis of shared clonotypes was done with the tcR package in R, with sharing normalized by the product of cloneset sizes. To study raw recombination free of thymic and clonal selection effects, out-of-frame nonproductive sequences were analyzed. Starting from the raw public reads, TCRdb applied fastp trimming at Q25, assembled clones with MiXCR and retained in-frame beta chains. Rows merge per CDR3 protein into single entries with the most common DNA and genes. The V and J calls reflect TCRdb's pipeline rather than the authors' work. The sample has some 900,000 distinct CDR3 sequences on record, about 12% of them singletons. Around 1.6% of the sample is taken by the ten largest.

All donors were healthy Caucasians. Three pairs of female monozygotic twins, all aged about 18 to 30 years, were included in the twin cohort. Peripheral blood mononuclear cells were used as the source from which RNA for TCR libraries was isolated. The CDR3 covers 13 residues, taking in both the cysteine and the phenylalanine. The entry retains the CDR3 DNA only, 39 bases that are in frame from base 1. CDR1 and CDR2, looked up from the germline V gene, are SGHVS and FQNEAQ. V is trimmed back by 8 bases and J by 5 bases, and the junction contains 4 bases that no gene match accounts for. These sequences were also reported in another study, on yellow fever vaccine responses in identical twins. As that second study puts it: The T cell response to vaccination in identical twins was reported by the authors to appear partly convergent and partly personalized. Focusing on identical twins, the study followed the T cell clones that responded to the vaccine, and did so with precision.

Specimen: PBMCs. This TCR was sampled from a woman under 30 in good health. Rearrangement joined TRBV7-8 to TRBJ2-3; a stretch of 10 junction bases matches TRBD2. The DNA is TGTGCCAGCGGGACTAGCGAGGTAGATACGCAGTATTTT. This yields the protein CASGTSEVDTQYF.